This paragraph covers one T cell receptor (beta chain) sequence. This receptor's antigen is unknown. Base quality data are lacking; no much larger clone is found one base away. Using bias-controlled multiplex PCR with the immunoSEQ v3 hsTCRB kit, the TCR beta CDR3 regions were amplified from genomic DNA. TCR libraries were sequenced on an Illumina NextSeq 500 to around 2.2 million read pairs for survey level or roughly 4.5-6.5 million for deep level. In the authors' own workflow: The immunoSEQ Analyzer software assigned V, D and J genes, filtered out non-productive sequences, and reported clonality. Repertoires of infused TIL and blood were compared using productive Simpson clonality and the Morisita overlap index of productive TRB rearrangements. Absolute clonotype counts in blood were estimated as lymphocyte count times CD3+ fraction times the clone's productive frequency. Entries here come from immuneACCESS through TCRdb and include only in-frame sequences with V and J called. Some clones fail to appear in such tables; in the studies checked, an unresolved V gene covers under half of the shortfall, and the cause of the remainder is unknown. V, J and clone size are those of that table, while D and trimming were read from the DNA. Here the sample has more than 45,000 clones; more than 60% occur a single time. The ten largest clones represent 1.5% to 2% of the sample.

This specimen's time point label, interpreted: pre-treatment sample, taken before nivolumab and TIL therapy. A phase I trial run at two centers enrolled adults with stage 4 NSCLC between October 2017 and early 2020. The samples were drawn from an open-label, single-arm phase I trial testing tumor-infiltrating lymphocyte therapy combined with nivolumab in advanced non-small cell lung cancer. Mononuclear cells from blood collected in EDTA tubes were isolated on a Ficoll gradient and snap-frozen as pellets, and DNA was then extracted using a Qiagen mini-prep kit. The CDR3, from cysteine to phenylalanine, totals 16 residues. Solely the CDR3 DNA is kept, with 48 bases framed from the first base. For CDR1 and CDR2, the germline V gene (reference sequence) lists SGHKS and YYEKEE. V was cut back by 7 bases and J by 5 bases, leaving a gap of 19 bases between them. The data belong to a study of TIL therapy for anti-PD-1-resistant metastatic lung cancer (dated by TCRdb to about 2021). Broadly, across the study: Tumors were harvested before any PD-1/PD-L1 blockade; patients then received nivolumab, and those progressing received lymphodepletion, expanded TIL infusion and IL-2. Most of the cohort had lung adenocarcinoma, including a handful of EGFR-mutant tumors and two ALK-rearranged tumors, and half of the patients were either current or former smokers. A median non-synonymous tumor mutation burden of around 1.4 mutations per megabase was determined across the cohort by whole-exome sequencing. Among the enrolled patients, the median age was roughly 54 years (range about 35-80), and the median tumor PD-L1 proportion score was roughly 6%. Clonotypes were tracked across tumor, expanded TIL product and serial blood samples by T cell receptor beta sequencing of tumor and peripheral blood.

General conclusions and limits of the study: The baseline peripheral repertoire was partially replaced by infused TIL clonotypes, which then decayed over months, and no apparent association between persistence and response was found. The study protocol defined all tumor marker inferences as exploratory. Generalizability was limited because the cohort was highly selected, with more treatment-naive, never-smoker and oncogene-addicted patients included than is typical.

Recombination connected TRBV5-5 to TRBJ1-6, with no reliable assignment of the D segment. Sequences were derived from blood, sampled at baseline. The TCR comes from a person aged 25 to 80 with non-small cell lung cancer. The DNA sequence follows: TGTGCCAGCCGGACCCGGAACAGTATGAATAATTCACCCCTCCACTTT. Its product reads: CASRTRNSMNNSPLHF.